The 32 T cell receptor beta chains in this list originate from one sample, sequenced in a study of neurological immune-mediated disorders. TCRdb reprocessed the 5' RACE reads with MiXCR, giving one entry per CDR3 protein. The sample lists around 130,000 distinct CDR3 sequences, approximately 3.2% seen once, with 1% to 1.5% in the top ten. What was sequenced was PBMCs. The receptors shown here come from a woman in her thirties with multiple sclerosis.

The J gene is TRBJ2-7, the V gene TRBV7-2; 7 bases map to TRBD2. The CDR3 is 14 residues long. After removal of 7 bases from V and 2 bases from J, the junction contained 8 bases not matched to a gene. CDR1 is SGHTA, CDR2 FQGNSA, per germline. CDR3 region: CASKRDGGPYEQYF. As DNA, the CDR3 is TGTGCCAGCAAGCGGGACGGCGGCCCCTACGAGCAGTACTTC.

There are many counts of this clonotype. The J gene is TRBJ2-7, the V gene TRBV20-1; TRBD1 matches at 10 bases. This CDR3 is 15 amino acids long. Germline V CDR1 and CDR2: DFQATT, SNEGSKA (reference sequence). The trim removed 5 bases at V and 6 bases at J, leaving 13 bases unmatched. The CDR3 loop is CSARLPGTGEGEQYF. The CDR3 DNA follows: TGCAGTGCTCGACTCCCCGGGACAGGGGAGGGCGAGCAGTACTTC.

This clonotype came up many times. This chain joins TRBV2 and TRBJ2-7, with 7 positions matching TRBD2. V gave up 7 bases and J gave up 2 bases; unmatched junction bases: 8. The germline V gene has CDR1 SNHLY and CDR2 FYNNEI. CDR3 size: 14 residues. This chain's CDR3 is CASKRSGVAYEQYF. DNA of the CDR3: TGTGCCAGCAAACGGAGCGGGGTGGCCTACGAGCAGTACTTC.

This clonotype was detected many times. This chain uses TRBV20-1 with TRBJ2-7; D is possibly TRBD2 (5 bases). The CDR3 contains 15 residues. Between the trimmed V and J ends, which lost 0 bases and 2 bases, there was a span of 14 bases. CDR1 and CDR2 (germline): DFQATT, SNEGSKA (reference sequence). CDR3 sequence: CSAREATGNPYEQYF. CDR3 nucleotide sequence: TGCAGTGCTAGAGAAGCAACCGGGAACCCCTACGAGCAGTACTTC.

This clonotype was recorded many times. The J gene is TRBJ2-3, the V gene TRBV20-1; D is ambiguous. The germline V gene encodes CDR1 DFQATT and CDR2 SNEGSKA (reference sequence). The CDR3 totals 12 residues. V lost 6 bases to trimming and J lost 8 bases, with 15 bases between them. The CDR3, as DNA: TGCAGTGCCGGTCCCGCCCTAGGTACGCAGTATTTT. Its translation is CSAGPALGTQYF.

This clonotype was seen ten or more times. The V gene is TRBV29-1, the J gene TRBJ1-1; D is unclear. There are 13 residues in the CDR3. Trimming took off 5 bases at V and 1 base at J, with 11 bases between the two ends. Germline-derived CDR1 and CDR2 are SQVTM and ANQGSEA. As DNA, the CDR3 is TGCAGCGTTATACAAGAGAGGAACACTGAAGCTTTCTTT. Encoded protein: CSVIQERNTEAFF. Together with reference TRBV29-1 and TRBJ1-1, the CDR3 gives the full variable domain: SAVISQKPSRDICQRGTSLTIQCQVDSQVTMMFWYRQQPGQSLTLIATANQGSEATYESGFVIDKFPISRPNLTFSTLTVSNMSPEDSSIYLCSVIQERNTEAFFGQGTRLTVV.

This clonotype was observed at least ten times. The V gene is TRBV24-1, the J gene TRBJ2-1; 12 nucleotides match TRBD1. The CDR3 covers 16 residues. V was clipped by 3 bases and J by 9 bases; unmatched bases: 8. Germline values: CDR1 KGHDR, CDR2 SFDVKD. This CDR3 is CATSDAGTGGRGEQFF. In DNA, the CDR3 is TGTGCCACCAGTGATGCCGGGACAGGGGGCCGTGGTGAGCAGTTCTTC.

This clonotype was picked up many times. This chain uses TRBV7-2 with TRBJ2-3; D unresolved. The ends were cut back, 8 bases at V and 4 bases at J, with 7 bases in the middle. This CDR3 spans 11 amino acids. From germline, CDR1 is SGHTA and CDR2 FQGNSA. The CDR3 bases are TGTGCCAGCGGTCCGGCAGATACGCAGTATTTT. This gives the protein CASGPADTQYF.

This clonotype was picked up many times. The chain has TRBV3-1 and TRBJ2-7, with 10 bases that match TRBD2. There are 15 residues in the CDR3. After removal of 2 bases from V and 2 bases from J, the junction contained 3 bases not matched to a gene. Germline CDR1 is LGHDT and CDR2 is YNNKEL (reference sequence). CDR3 nucleotides: TGTGCCAGCAGCCAACCTAGCGGGGGAACCTACGAGCAGTACTTC. It codes for CASSQPSGGTYEQYF.

This clonotype was observed many times. This chain uses TRBV6-5 with TRBJ1-5, with no clear D. The CDR3 length is 15 residues. The germline V gene has CDR1 MNHEY and CDR2 SVGAGI. Trimming removed 0 bases at V and 0 bases at J, with 6 bases between. CDR3 loop: CASSYSKYSNQPQHF. CDR3 sequence (DNA): TGTGCCAGCAGTTACTCGAAATATAGCAATCAGCCCCAGCATTTT.

This clonotype turned up a few times. V and J are TRBV7-9 and TRBJ1-5, with TRBD1 as a possible D gene (6 bases). Germline loops: CDR1 SEHNR, CDR2 FQNEAQ (reference sequence). Between the trimmed V and J ends, which lost 5 bases and 7 bases, there was a span of 18 bases. The CDR3 sequence is 15 residues long. The CDR3 DNA follows: TGTGCCAGCAGCAAAACAGGGTCCTCGGGGCAGCCCCAGCATTTT. It translates to CASSKTGSSGQPQHF.

This clonotype came up many times. This sequence joins TRBV20-1 and TRBJ1-2; TRBD1 agrees at 9 bases. Germline V lookup: CDR1 DFQATT, CDR2 SNEGSKA (reference sequence). CDR3 length: 14 amino acids. The ends lost 2 bases at V and 3 bases at J; junction bases unmatched: 4. The CDR3 sequence is CSARIRDRDYGYTF. The CDR3 DNA follows: TGCAGTGCTAGAATCCGGGACAGGGACTATGGCTACACCTTC.

This clonotype came up many times. The chain is built from TRBV27 and TRBJ2-1, with D unresolved. This CDR3 comprises 14 residues. Germline V gene sequence: CDR1 MNHEY, CDR2 SMNVEV (reference sequence). Deletions cut 3 bases from V and 8 bases from J, with 14 bases between. This CDR3 reads CASSFIKVPHEQFF. CDR3 DNA sequence: TGTGCCAGCAGTTTCATTAAGGTCCCCCATGAGCAGTTCTTC.

This clonotype has a count of ten or more. The gene calls are TRBV15 and TRBJ2-3; D not certain. Trimming took 3 bases from V and 1 from J, leaving 11 bases between them. The CDR3 is made up of 15 amino acids. Per germline, CDR1 LNHNV and CDR2 YYDKDF (reference sequence). The CDR3 reads CATSSLVMGTDTQYF. As DNA, the CDR3 is TGTGCCACCAGCAGCTTGGTGATGGGCACAGATACGCAGTATTTT. The whole variable domain, filled in from reference TRBV15 and TRBJ2-3, reads DAMVIQNPRYQVTQFGKPVTLSCSQTLNHNVMYWYQQKSSQAPKLLFHYYDKDFNNEADTPDNFQSRRPNTSFCFLDIRSPGLGDTAMYLCATSSLVMGTDTQYFGPGTRLTVL.

The table lists this clonotype with many counts. The rearrangement links TRBV5-1 to TRBJ2-3, with 8 bases matching TRBD2. V trimming: 2 bases; J trimming: 1 base; junction bases outside the gene matches: 15. The CDR3 length is 19 residues. Germline loops: CDR1 SGHRS, CDR2 YFSETQ. The CDR3 nucleotides are TGCGCCAGCAGCTTTAGGCGGGGGGCAAACGACCTTCGCACAGATACGCAGTATTTT. Protein product: CASSFRRGANDLRTDTQYF.

This clonotype was counted many times. The chain carries TRBV6-5 and TRBJ1-1; no clear D gene. Between the trimmed V and J ends, which lost 0 bases and 4 bases, there was a span of 9 bases. Germline loops: CDR1 MNHEY, CDR2 SVGAGI. This CDR3 is built from 14 residues. CDR3 protein: CASSYSTGVTEAFF. The CDR3 nucleotides are TGTGCCAGCAGTTACTCTACCGGGGTCACTGAAGCTTTCTTT.

This clonotype was counted at least ten times. CDR3 coding DNA: TGTGCCAGCAGTTTGCGAGGGGGGGTGAACACTGAAGCTTTCTTT. Its protein is CASSLRGGVNTEAFF. The rearrangement joins TRBV7-2 to TRBJ1-1; TRBD1 is a possible D gene (6 bases). V was clipped by 6 bases and J by 0 bases, with 14 bases between them. From germline, CDR1 is SGHTA and CDR2 FQGNSA. The CDR3 is 15 amino acids.

This clonotype has ten or more counts. The V gene is TRBV7-9, the J gene TRBJ2-7; 11 nucleotides match TRBD2. Germline-derived CDR1 and CDR2 are SEHNR and FQNEAQ (reference sequence). J was trimmed by 4 bases and V by 5 bases; bases with no gene match: 7. The CDR3 covers 15 residues. The CDR3 bases are TGTGCCAGCAGCCTTATGACTAGCGGGGCTTACGAGCAGTACTTC. It translates to CASSLMTSGAYEQYF.

The rearrangement links TRBV19 to TRBJ1-2; D remains unclear. V was shortened by 5 bases and J by 4 bases, with 11 bases between the two germline ends. The germline gives CDR1 LNHDA, CDR2 SQIVND (reference sequence). This CDR3 spans 13 amino acids. The CDR3 DNA sequence: TGTGCCAGTAGTCAGGCGACCCGCTATGGCTACACCTTC. Translation gives CASSQATRYGYTF.

This clonotype appeared many times. V and J are TRBV6-5 and TRBJ1-5, with D maybe TRBD1 (6 bases). With 4 bases removed from V and 0 bases from J, the gap between germline ends came to 10 bases. CDR3 length: 15 residues. CDR1 and CDR2 from the germline V gene are MNHEY and SVGAGI. The CDR3: CASSWSTGSNQPQHF. In DNA, the CDR3 is TGTGCCAGCAGTTGGTCGACAGGTAGCAATCAGCCCCAGCATTTT.

The J gene is TRBJ2-2, the V gene TRBV9; 9 positions agree with TRBD2. Germline V gene lookup returns CDR1 SGDLS and CDR2 YYNGEE. The CDR3 totals 15 residues. V shed 0 bases, J shed 8 bases, and the junction held 5 bases outside the gene matches. The CDR3 DNA follows: TGTGCCAGCAGCGTAGCTGGGACTAGCTCTGGGGAGCTGTTTTTT. Translated: CASSVAGTSSGELFF.

At least ten counts were recorded for this clonotype. The V and J genes are TRBV5-1 and TRBJ2-7; 12 bases align to TRBD1. This CDR3 has 15 amino acids. Germline V gives CDR1 SGHRS, CDR2 YFSETQ. Trimming at V came to 6 bases and at J to 5 bases, leaving 9 bases not matched to a gene. CDR3 DNA: TGCGCCAGCAAGACCCCCGGGACAGGGGGCCACGAGCAGTACTTC. It encodes CASKTPGTGGHEQYF.

This clonotype was recorded many times. The V call is TRBV5-1, the J call TRBJ2-3, with D perhaps matching TRBD2 (5 bases). There are 14 residues in the CDR3. The germline gives CDR1 SGHRS, CDR2 YFSETQ. V dropped 4 bases and J dropped 2 bases, with 11 bases sitting between them. The CDR3 nucleotides are TGCGCCAGCAGCCGGGGTGAATCCACAGATACGCAGTATTTT. It codes for CASSRGESTDTQYF. The complete variable domain, with remaining parts taken from reference TRBV5-1 and TRBJ2-3, reads KAGVTQTPRYLIKTRGQQVTLSCSPISGHRSVSWYQQTPGQGLQFLFEYFSETQRNKGNFPGRFSGRQFSNSRSEMNVSTLELGDSALYLCASSRGESTDTQYFGPGTRLTVL.

The sample holds many counts of this clonotype. V is TRBV12-3 or TRBV12-4 and J is TRBJ2-5; 7 bases agree with TRBD2. V shed 6 bases and J 5 bases; nucleotides not matched to a gene: 6. There are 13 residues in the CDR3. The CDR3 region is CASRMSGVETQYF. DNA for the CDR3: TGTGCCAGCAGGATGAGCGGGGTGGAGACCCAGTACTTC.

This clonotype was observed a handful of times. The rearrangement joins TRBV7-2 to TRBJ1-2; 10 bases agree with TRBD1. V lost 3 bases to trimming and J lost 6 bases; unmatched junction nucleotides: 4. Germline V gene data show CDR1 as SGHTA and CDR2 as FQGNSA. The CDR3 is made up of 14 amino acids. In DNA form, the CDR3 reads TGTGCCAGCAGCTTGATAGGACAGGGGGATGGCTACACCTTC. Translating gives CASSLIGQGDGYTF.

With respect to this clonotype: Just one base apart from a much larger clone, this may be a read error. This sequence joins TRBV4-2 and TRBJ1-1, with no clear D. V was cut by 0 bases and J by 0 bases, with 11 bases left in between. The CDR3 length is 16 residues. Germline-derived CDR1 and CDR2 are LGHNA and YNFKEQ. The CDR3 DNA reads as TGTGCCAGCAGCCAAGAAGGTCAAGCCCTGAACACTGAAGCTTTCTTT. This gives the protein CASSQEGQALNTEAFF.

This chain joins TRBV7-2 and TRBJ2-1; D call uncertain. CDR1 is SGHTA and CDR2 is FQGNSA in the germline V gene. The CDR3 totals 13 residues. Trimming cost V 1 base and J 5 bases, with 6 bases left between them. CDR3 amino acids: CASSLGQDNEQFF. Here the CDR3 DNA reads TGTGCCAGCAGCTTAGGGCAGGACAATGAGCAGTTCTTC.

This clonotype came up many times. V is TRBV20-1 and J is TRBJ1-6, with D possibly matching TRBD1 (5 bases). This CDR3 has 15 amino acids. The germline V and J ends were trimmed by 1 base and 5 bases, with 12 bases remaining between them. CDR1 is DFQATT, CDR2 SNEGSKA, per germline (reference sequence). The CDR3 sequence: CSARAPGGNNSPLHF. In DNA form, the CDR3 reads TGCAGTGCTAGAGCCCCGGGGGGGAATAATTCACCCCTCCACTTT.

This clonotype was recorded at least ten times. The genes are TRBV10-3 and TRBJ1-3; 9 bases align to TRBD1. The length of the CDR3 is 14 residues. CDR1 and CDR2 from the germline V gene are ENHRY and SYGVKD. V gave up 6 bases and J gave up 2 bases; unmatched junction bases: 2. CDR3 residues: CAIRGDRAGNTIYF. The DNA of the CDR3 is TGTGCCATCAGAGGGGACAGGGCTGGAAACACCATATATTTT.

This clonotype occurred many times. The rearrangement joins TRBV7-6 to TRBJ1-1; unclear D gene. The length of the CDR3 is 17 residues. The V end lost 0 bases, the J end lost 6 bases, and 20 bases lay between the germline ends. Germline loops: CDR1 SGHVS, CDR2 FNYEAQ. In DNA form, the CDR3 reads TGTGCCAGCAGCTTAGCTGAGCGTATCGACGGAACTTCTGAAGCTTTCTTT. As protein: CASSLAERIDGTSEAFF.

This clonotype was seen ten or more times. The rearrangement uses TRBV15 and TRBJ2-6; D gene uncertain. The CDR3 is 15 amino acids. Trimming took 0 bases from V and 2 from J, leaving 5 bases between them. In germline, CDR1 is LNHNV, CDR2 YYDKDF (reference sequence). The CDR3 loop reads CATSRDKAGANVLTF. For the CDR3, the DNA is TGTGCCACCAGCAGAGACAAGGCTGGGGCCAACGTCCTGACTTTC.

Ten or more counts support this clonotype. The CDR3 spells CASSPMSRTYNEQFF. The DNA of the CDR3 is TGTGCCAGCTCACCAATGAGTAGGACCTACAATGAGCAGTTCTTC. V usage is TRBV18 and J usage is TRBJ2-1, with D unresolved. V was clipped by 2 bases and J by 2 bases, with 10 bases between them. Germline CDR1 is KGHSH and CDR2 is LQKENI. The CDR3 runs to 15 residues.